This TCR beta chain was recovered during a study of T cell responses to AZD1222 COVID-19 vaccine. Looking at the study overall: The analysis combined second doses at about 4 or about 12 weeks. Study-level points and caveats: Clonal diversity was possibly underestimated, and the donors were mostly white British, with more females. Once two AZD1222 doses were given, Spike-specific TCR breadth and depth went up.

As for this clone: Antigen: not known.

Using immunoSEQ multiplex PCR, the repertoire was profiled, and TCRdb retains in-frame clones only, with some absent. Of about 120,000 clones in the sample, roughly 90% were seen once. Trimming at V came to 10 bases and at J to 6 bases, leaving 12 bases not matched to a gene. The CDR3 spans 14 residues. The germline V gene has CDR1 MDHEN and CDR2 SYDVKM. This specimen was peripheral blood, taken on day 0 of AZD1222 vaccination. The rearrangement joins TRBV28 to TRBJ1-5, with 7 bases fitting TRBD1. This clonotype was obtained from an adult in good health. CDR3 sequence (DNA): TGTGCCACCTTTCGACAGGGTCTCGGTCAGCCCCAGCATTTT. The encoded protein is CATFRQGLGQPQHF.